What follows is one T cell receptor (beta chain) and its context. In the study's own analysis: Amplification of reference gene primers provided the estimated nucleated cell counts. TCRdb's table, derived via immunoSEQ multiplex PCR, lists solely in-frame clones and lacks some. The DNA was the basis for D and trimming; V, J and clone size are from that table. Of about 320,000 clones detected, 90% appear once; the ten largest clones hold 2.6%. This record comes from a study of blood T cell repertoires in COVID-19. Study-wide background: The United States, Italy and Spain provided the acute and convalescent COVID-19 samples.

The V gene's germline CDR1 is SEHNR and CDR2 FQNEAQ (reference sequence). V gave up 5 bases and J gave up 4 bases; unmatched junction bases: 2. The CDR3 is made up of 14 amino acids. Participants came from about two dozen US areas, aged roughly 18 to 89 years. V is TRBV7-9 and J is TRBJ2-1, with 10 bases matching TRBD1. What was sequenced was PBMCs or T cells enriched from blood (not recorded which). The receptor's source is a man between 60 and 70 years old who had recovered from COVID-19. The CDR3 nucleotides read TGTGCCAGCAGCGCGGGACAGGGGTACAATGAGCAGTTCTTC. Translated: CASSAGQGYNEQFF. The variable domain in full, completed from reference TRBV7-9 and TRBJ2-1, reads DTGVSQNPRHKITKRGQNVTFRCDPISEHNRLYWYRQTLGQGPEFLTYFQNEAQLEKSRLLSDRFSAERPKGSFSTLEIQRTEQGDSAMYLCASSAGQGYNEQFFGPGTRLTVL.